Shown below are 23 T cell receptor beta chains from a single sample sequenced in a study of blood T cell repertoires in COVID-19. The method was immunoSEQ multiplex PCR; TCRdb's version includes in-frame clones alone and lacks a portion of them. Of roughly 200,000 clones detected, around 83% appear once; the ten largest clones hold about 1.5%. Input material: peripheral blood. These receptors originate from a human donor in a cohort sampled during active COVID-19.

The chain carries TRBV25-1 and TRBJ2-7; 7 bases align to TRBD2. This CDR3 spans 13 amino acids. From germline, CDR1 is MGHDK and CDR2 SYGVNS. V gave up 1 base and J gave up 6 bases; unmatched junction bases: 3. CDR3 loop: CASSELGGGEQYF. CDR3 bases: TGTGCCAGCAGTGAATTAGGCGGGGGCGAGCAGTACTTC.

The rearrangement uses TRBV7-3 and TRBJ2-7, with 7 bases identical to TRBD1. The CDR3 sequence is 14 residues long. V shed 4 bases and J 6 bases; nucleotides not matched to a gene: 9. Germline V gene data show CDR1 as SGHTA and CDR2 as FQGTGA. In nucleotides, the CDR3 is TGTGCCAGCAGCTCAGGGACAGCCGTAGCCGAGCAGTACTTC. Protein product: CASSSGTAVAEQYF.

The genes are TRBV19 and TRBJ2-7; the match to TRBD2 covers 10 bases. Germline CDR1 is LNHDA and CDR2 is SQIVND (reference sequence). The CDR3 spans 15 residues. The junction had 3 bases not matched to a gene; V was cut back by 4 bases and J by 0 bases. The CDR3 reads CASSKASGSSYEQYF. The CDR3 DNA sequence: TGTGCCAGTAGTAAGGCTAGCGGGAGCTCCTACGAGCAGTACTTC.

CDR3 DNA sequence: TGTGCCAGCAGCGTGGGGGACAGGGTAGCTAATGAAAAACTGTTTTTT. Translated: CASSVGDRVANEKLFF. V usage is TRBV7-2 and J usage is TRBJ1-4; TRBD1 agrees at 9 bases. Germline values: CDR1 SGHTA, CDR2 FQGNSA. V was pared by 5 bases and J by 3 bases, with 7 bases of the junction left unmatched. This CDR3 comprises 16 residues.

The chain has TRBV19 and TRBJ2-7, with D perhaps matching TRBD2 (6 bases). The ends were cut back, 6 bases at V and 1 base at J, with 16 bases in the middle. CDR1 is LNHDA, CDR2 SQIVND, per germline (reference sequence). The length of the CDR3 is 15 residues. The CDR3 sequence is CASRNPGLSSYEQYF. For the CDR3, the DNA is TGTGCCAGTAGAAATCCGGGACTTTCTTCCTACGAGCAGTACTTC.

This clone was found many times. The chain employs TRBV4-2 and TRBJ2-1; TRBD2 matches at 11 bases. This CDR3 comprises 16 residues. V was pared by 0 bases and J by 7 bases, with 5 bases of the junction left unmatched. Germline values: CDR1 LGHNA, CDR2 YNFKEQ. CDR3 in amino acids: CASSQETSGVKNEQFF. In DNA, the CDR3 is TGTGCCAGCAGCCAAGAGACTAGCGGGGTTAAGAATGAGCAGTTCTTC.

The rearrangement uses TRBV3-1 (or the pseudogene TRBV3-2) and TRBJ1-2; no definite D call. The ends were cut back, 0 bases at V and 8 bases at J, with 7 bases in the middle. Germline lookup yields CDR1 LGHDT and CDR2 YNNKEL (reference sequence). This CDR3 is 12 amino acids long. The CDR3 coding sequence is TGTGCCAGCAGCCAAGATCTTTCCGGCTACACCTTC. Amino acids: CASSQDLSGYTF.

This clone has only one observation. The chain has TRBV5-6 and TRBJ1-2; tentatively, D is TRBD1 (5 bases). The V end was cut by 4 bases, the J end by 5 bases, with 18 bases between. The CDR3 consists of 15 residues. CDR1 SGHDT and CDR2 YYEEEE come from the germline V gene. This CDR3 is CASSVLGRVGYGYTF. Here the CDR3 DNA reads TGTGCCAGCAGCGTTTTGGGCAGGGTGGGGTATGGCTACACCTTC. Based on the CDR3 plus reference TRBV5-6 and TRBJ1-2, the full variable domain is DAGVTQSPTHLIKTRGQQVTLRCSPKSGHDTVSWYQQALGQGPQFIFQYYEEEERQRGNFPDRFSGHQFPNYSSELNVNALLLGDSALYLCASSVLGRVGYGYTFGSGTRLTVV.

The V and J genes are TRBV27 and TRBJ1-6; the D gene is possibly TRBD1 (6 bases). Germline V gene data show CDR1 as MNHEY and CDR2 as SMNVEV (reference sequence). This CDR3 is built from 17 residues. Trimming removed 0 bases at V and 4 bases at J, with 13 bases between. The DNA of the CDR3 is TGTGCCAGCAGTTTATCGAAGACAGGCCTATATAATTCACCCCTCCACTTT. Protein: CASSLSKTGLYNSPLHF.

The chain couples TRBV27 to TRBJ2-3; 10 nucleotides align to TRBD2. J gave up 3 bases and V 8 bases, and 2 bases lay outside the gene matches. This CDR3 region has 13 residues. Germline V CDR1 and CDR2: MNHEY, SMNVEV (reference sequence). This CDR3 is CASQREGTDTQYF. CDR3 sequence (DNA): TGTGCCAGCCAGCGGGAGGGAACAGATACGCAGTATTTT.

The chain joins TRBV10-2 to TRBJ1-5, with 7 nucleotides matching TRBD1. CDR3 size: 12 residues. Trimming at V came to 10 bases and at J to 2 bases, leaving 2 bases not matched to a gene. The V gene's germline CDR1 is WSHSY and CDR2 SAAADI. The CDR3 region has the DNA TGCGCCACCGGGACAGGCAATCAGCCCCAGCATTTT. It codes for CATGTGNQPQHF.

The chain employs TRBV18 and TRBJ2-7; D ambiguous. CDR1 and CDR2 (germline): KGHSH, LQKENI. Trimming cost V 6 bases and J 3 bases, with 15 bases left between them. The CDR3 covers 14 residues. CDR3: CASSPDTSSYEQYF. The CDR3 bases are TGTGCCAGCTCCCCCGACACGAGCAGCTACGAGCAGTACTTC. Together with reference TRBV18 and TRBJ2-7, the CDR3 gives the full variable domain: NAGVMQNPRHLVRRRGQEARLRCSPMKGHSHVYWYRQLPEEGLKFMVYLQKENIIDESGMPKERFSAEFPKEGPSILRIQQVVRGDSAAYFCASSPDTSSYEQYFGPGTRLTVT.

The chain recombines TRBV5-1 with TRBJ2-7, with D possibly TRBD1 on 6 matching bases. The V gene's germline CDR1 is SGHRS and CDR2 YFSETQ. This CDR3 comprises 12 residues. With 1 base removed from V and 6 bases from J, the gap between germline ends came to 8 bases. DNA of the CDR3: TGCGCCAGCAGCTTGCCAGGGGTCGAGCAGTACTTC. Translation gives CASSLPGVEQYF.

CDR3 residues: CASSVDPAGTGTYEQYF. Here the CDR3 DNA reads TGTGCCAGCAGCGTAGATCCCGCGGGGACAGGGACCTACGAGCAGTACTTC. The chain carries TRBV9 and TRBJ2-7; 9 bases are a match to TRBD1. After removal of 0 bases from V and 2 bases from J, the junction contained 9 bases not matched to a gene. Germline assignment: CDR1 SGDLS and CDR2 YYNGEE. The CDR3 has 17 amino acids.

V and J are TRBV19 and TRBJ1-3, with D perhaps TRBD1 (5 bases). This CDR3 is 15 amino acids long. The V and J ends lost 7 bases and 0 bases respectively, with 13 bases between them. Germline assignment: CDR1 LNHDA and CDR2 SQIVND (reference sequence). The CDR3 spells CASTITGSSGNTIYF. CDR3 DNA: TGTGCCAGTACTATCACAGGCAGCTCTGGAAACACCATATATTTT.

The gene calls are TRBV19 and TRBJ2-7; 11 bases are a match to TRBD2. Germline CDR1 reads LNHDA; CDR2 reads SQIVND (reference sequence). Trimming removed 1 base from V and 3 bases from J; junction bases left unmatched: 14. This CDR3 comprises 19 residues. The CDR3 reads CASSIGGASGRPSHYEQYF. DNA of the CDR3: TGTGCCAGTAGTATAGGCGGGGCTAGCGGGAGGCCCTCCCACTACGAGCAGTACTTC.

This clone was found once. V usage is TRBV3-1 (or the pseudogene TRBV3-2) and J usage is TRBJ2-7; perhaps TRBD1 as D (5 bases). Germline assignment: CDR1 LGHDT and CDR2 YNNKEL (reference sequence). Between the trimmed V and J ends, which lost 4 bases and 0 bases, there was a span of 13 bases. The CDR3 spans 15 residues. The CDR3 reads CASSPFDSSSYEQYF. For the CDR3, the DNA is TGTGCCAGCAGCCCATTCGACAGTAGCTCCTACGAGCAGTACTTC.

This CDR3 reads CASSITADRRGGYTF. The CDR3 DNA sequence: TGTGCCAGCAGTATTACCGCGGACAGGAGGGGAGGCTACACCTTC. The chain links TRBV27 to TRBJ1-2, with TRBD1 matching over 7 bases. The CDR3 consists of 15 residues. V dropped 5 bases and J dropped 8; count of bases not matched to a gene: 14. CDR1 MNHEY and CDR2 SMNVEV come from the germline V gene (reference sequence).

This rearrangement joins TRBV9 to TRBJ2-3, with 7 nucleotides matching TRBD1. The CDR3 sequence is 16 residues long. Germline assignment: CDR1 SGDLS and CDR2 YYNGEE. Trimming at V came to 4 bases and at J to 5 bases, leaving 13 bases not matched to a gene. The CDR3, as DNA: TGTGCCAGCAGCCCCCCGACAGGGCGGTGGAAAGATACGCAGTATTTT. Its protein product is CASSPPTGRWKDTQYF.

The CDR3 here is CASSLASEREGTYEQYF. In nucleotides, the CDR3 is TGTGCCAGCAGCTTAGCGAGCGAGCGGGAGGGCACCTACGAGCAGTACTTC. The J gene is TRBJ2-7, the V gene TRBV7-9, with 10 bases identical to TRBD2. This CDR3 spans 17 amino acids. V shed 0 bases, J shed 2 bases, and the junction held 7 bases outside the gene matches. Germline V gene lookup returns CDR1 SEHNR and CDR2 FQNEAQ (reference sequence).

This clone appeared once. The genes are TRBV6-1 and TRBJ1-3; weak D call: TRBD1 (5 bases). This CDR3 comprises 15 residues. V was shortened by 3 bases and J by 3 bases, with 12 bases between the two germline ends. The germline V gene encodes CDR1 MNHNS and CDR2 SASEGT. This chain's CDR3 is CASSDYDRHGNTIYF. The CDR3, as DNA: TGTGCCAGCAGTGATTACGACAGACATGGAAACACCATATATTTT.

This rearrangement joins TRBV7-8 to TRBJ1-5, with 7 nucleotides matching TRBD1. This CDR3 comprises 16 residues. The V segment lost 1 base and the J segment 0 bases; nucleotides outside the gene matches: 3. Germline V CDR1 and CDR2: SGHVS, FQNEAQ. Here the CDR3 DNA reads TGTGCCAGCAGCTTAGAGGGGGCCTATAGCAATCAGCCCCAGCATTTT. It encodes CASSLEGAYSNQPQHF.

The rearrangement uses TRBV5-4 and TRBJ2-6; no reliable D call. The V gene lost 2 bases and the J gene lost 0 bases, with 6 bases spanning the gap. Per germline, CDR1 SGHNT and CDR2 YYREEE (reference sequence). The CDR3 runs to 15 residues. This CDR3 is CASSFPVSGANVLTF. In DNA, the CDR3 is TGTGCCAGCAGCTTCCCGGTCTCTGGGGCCAACGTCCTGACTTTC.